This is a list of T cell receptor beta chains from one sample in a study of T-cell memory formation after mild COVID-19. TCRdb independently ran MiXCR on the 5' RACE reads; one entry per CDR3 protein. The repertoire holds 150,000 to 200,000 distinct CDR3 sequences, with 30% to 35% as singletons. Material: PBMCs or a T cell subset sorted from them (not recorded which). These receptors originate from an adult woman who had mild COVID-19 (a few samples of this study predate the infection). Cell type and time point are not known. Both conserved end residues are part of each CDR3. A D gene is named only where the DNA matches it firmly. Expanded clones get a size class; other rows say once, few or many, or leave the size out.

j_call: TRBJ1-2; clone_size: .; d_call: .; v_call: TRBV6-1; cdr3_nt: TGTGCCAGCAGGGCTAACTATGGCTACACCTTC; cdr3_aa: CASRANYGYTF
j_call: TRBJ1-3; clone_size: .; d_call: .; v_call: TRBV5-4; cdr3_nt: TGTGCCAGCAGCCTGCCTACAGCCAACTCTGGAAACACCATATATTTT; cdr3_aa: CASSLPTANSGNTIYF
j_call: TRBJ1-1; clone_size: .; d_call: .; v_call: TRBV9; cdr3_nt: TGTGCCAGCAGCGCCGACAGGTGGGCCACTGAAGCTTTCTTT; cdr3_aa: CASSADRWATEAFF
j_call: TRBJ1-1; clone_size: .; d_call: .; v_call: TRBV7-8; cdr3_nt: TGTGCCAGCAGCTTAGCGGAGACGGCGAACACTGAAGCTTTCTTT; cdr3_aa: CASSLAETANTEAFF
j_call: TRBJ1-2; clone_size: .; d_call: .; v_call: TRBV4-1; cdr3_nt: TGCGCCAGCAGCCAAGATCCCAGGGTTAACTATGGCTACACCTTC; cdr3_aa: CASSQDPRVNYGYTF
j_call: TRBJ1-5; clone_size: .; d_call: .; v_call: TRBV3-1; cdr3_nt: TGTGCCAGCAGCCAAGGAGCCCCGGGGGGCAATCAGCCCCAGCATTTT; cdr3_aa: CASSQGAPGGNQPQHF
j_call: TRBJ1-1; clone_size: .; d_call: .; v_call: TRBV19; cdr3_nt: TGTGCCAGTAGTCTATGGGACATCGAGAACACTGAAGCTTTCTTT; cdr3_aa: CASSLWDIENTEAFF
j_call: TRBJ2-1; clone_size: few; d_call: TRBD2; v_call: TRBV3-1; cdr3_nt: TGTGCCAGCGGGTGGCCCAGCGGGAGAAGGAATGAGCAGTTCTTC; cdr3_aa: CASGWPSGRRNEQFF
j_call: TRBJ1-2; clone_size: .; d_call: TRBD1; v_call: TRBV2; cdr3_nt: TGTGCCAGCAGTGGGGACAGCCTTAGGTCCTTC; cdr3_aa: CASSGDSLRSF
j_call: TRBJ2-1; clone_size: few; d_call: .; v_call: TRBV30; cdr3_nt: TGTGCCTGGAGTCAAGGGGGTGAGCAGTTCTTC; cdr3_aa: CAWSQGGEQFF
j_call: TRBJ2-7; clone_size: .; d_call: .; v_call: TRBV12-3/TRBV12-4; cdr3_nt: TGTGCCAGCAGTCCACCTCGCGGCCCAAACAGGGAGCAGTTTCACGAGCAGTACTTC; cdr3_aa: CASSPPRGPNREQFHEQYF
j_call: TRBJ2-5; clone_size: many; d_call: .; v_call: TRBV6-5; cdr3_nt: TGTGCCAGCAGCCTTGCAGGGGAGCAAGAGACCCAGTACTTC; cdr3_aa: CASSLAGEQETQYF
j_call: TRBJ2-5; clone_size: .; d_call: TRBD2; v_call: TRBV19; cdr3_nt: TGTGCCAGTAGTATCTCGACTAGCGGGGGCCCCCAAGAGACCCAGTACTTC; cdr3_aa: CASSISTSGGPQETQYF
j_call: TRBJ2-3; clone_size: few; d_call: .; v_call: TRBV5-1; cdr3_nt: TGCGCCAGCAGCTTGGGAGGGGAGAATACGCAGTATTTT; cdr3_aa: CASSLGGENTQYF
j_call: TRBJ1-2; clone_size: .; d_call: .; v_call: TRBV20-1; cdr3_nt: TGCAGTGCTGGGGACGGGAGCTTTGGCTACACCTTC; cdr3_aa: CSAGDGSFGYTF
j_call: TRBJ1-1; clone_size: .; d_call: .; v_call: TRBV5-1; cdr3_nt: TGCGCCAGCAGGCAGGACAGCTTGAACACTGAAGCTTTCTTT; cdr3_aa: CASRQDSLNTEAFF
j_call: TRBJ2-2; clone_size: few; d_call: TRBD2; v_call: TRBV7-2; cdr3_nt: TGTGCCAGCAGCCGGGGACTAGCGGGAGCTGACACCGGGGAGCTGTTTTTT; cdr3_aa: CASSRGLAGADTGELFF
j_call: TRBJ2-1; clone_size: many; d_call: TRBD2; v_call: TRBV20-1; cdr3_nt: TGCAGTGCTAGAGATATGTGGGCTAGCGGGAGGTTGCTCTCCTACAATGAGCAGTTCTTC; cdr3_aa: CSARDMWASGRLLSYNEQFF
j_call: TRBJ2-2; clone_size: few; d_call: .; v_call: TRBV5-1; cdr3_nt: TGCGCCAGCAGTTCCGGGGTGGATGACACCGGGGAGCTGTTTTTT; cdr3_aa: CASSSGVDDTGELFF
j_call: TRBJ1-5; clone_size: .; d_call: .; v_call: TRBV6-2/TRBV6-3; cdr3_nt: TGTGCCAGCAGCCGTACAGGGAATTATCAGCCCCAGCATTTT; cdr3_aa: CASSRTGNYQPQHF